Listed here are 26 T cell receptor beta chains from one sample, sequenced in a study of early T cells in non-severe SARS-CoV-2 infection. TCRdb itself ran the 5' RACE reads through MiXCR, one entry per CDR3 protein. The sample carries about 36,000 distinct CDR3 sequences, roughly 6.8% recorded once. Sequencing was performed on whole blood, taken at baseline. The receptors stem from an adult who was a healthcare worker with PCR-confirmed SARS-CoV-2 infection or an uninfected control (not recorded which).

This clonotype was counted between two and nine times. The chain carries TRBV20-1 and TRBJ1-1; 8 nucleotides line up with TRBD1. The CDR3 has 12 residues. Germline CDR1 is DFQATT and CDR2 is SNEGSKA (reference sequence). J gave up 4 bases and V 5 bases, and 3 bases lay outside the gene matches. CDR3 nucleotide sequence: TGCAGTGCTGACAGGGGTCGCACTGAAGCTTTCTTT. Its translation is CSADRGRTEAFF.

This clonotype has ten or more counts. This chain links TRBV6-5 with TRBJ2-1, with D perhaps being TRBD1 or TRBD2 (5 bases each). This CDR3 spans 20 amino acids. Germline V gene lookup returns CDR1 MNHEY and CDR2 SVGAGI. Trimming pared 0 bases from V and 4 bases from J, leaving 25 bases between. In nucleotides, the CDR3 is TGTGCCAGCAGTTACTCGAGGGTGATCTGGGGGTGGCTGATATACAATGAGCAGTTCTTC. This codes for CASSYSRVIWGWLIYNEQFF.

The chain combines TRBV6-2 or TRBV6-3 with TRBJ1-5; 8 bases map to TRBD1. The germline gives CDR1 MNHEY, CDR2 SVGEGT. V was clipped by 4 bases and J by 5 bases; unmatched bases: 10. CDR3 length: 16 residues. The CDR3 region is CASSSLDRGGDQPQHF. CDR3 DNA sequence: TGTGCCAGCAGTTCACTCGACAGGGGTGGGGATCAGCCCCAGCATTTT.

This clonotype was detected many times. This sequence joins TRBV20-1 and TRBJ2-6, with D perhaps TRBD1 (5 bases). The CDR3 runs to 17 residues. CDR1 is DFQATT and CDR2 is SNEGSKA in the germline V gene (reference sequence). Trimming removed 5 bases from V and 0 bases from J, with 17 bases in between. The CDR3 loop is CSAPYTGTSSGANVLTF. Here the CDR3 DNA reads TGCAGTGCTCCTTACACAGGAACCTCCTCTGGGGCCAACGTCCTGACTTTC.

The sample holds a few counts of this clonotype. This chain links TRBV6-6 with TRBJ1-1; D remains ambiguous. The germline V and J ends were trimmed by 5 bases and 1 base, with 11 bases remaining between them. The CDR3 contains 14 residues. Per germline, CDR1 MNHNY and CDR2 SVGAGI (reference sequence). As DNA, the CDR3 is TGTGCCAGCAGTGAAGCGCGGAAGAACACTGAAGCTTTCTTT. It yields the protein CASSEARKNTEAFF.

This clonotype was found many times. The gene calls are TRBV20-1 and TRBJ2-7; TRBD1 matches at 10 bases. The germline gives CDR1 DFQATT, CDR2 SNEGSKA (reference sequence). The CDR3 runs to 13 residues. The ends lost 3 bases at V and 10 bases at J; junction bases unmatched: 9. The CDR3 sequence: CSASASGTGAQYF. The CDR3 coding sequence is TGCAGTGCTAGCGCCTCCGGGACAGGGGCCCAGTACTTC.

This clonotype has ten or more counts. This rearrangement joins TRBV7-9 to TRBJ2-7; the match to TRBD2 covers 11 bases. Trimming removed 4 bases from V and 6 bases from J; junction bases left unmatched: 5. CDR1 and CDR2 (germline): SEHNR, FQNEAQ (reference sequence). The CDR3 extends over 14 amino acids. CDR3 DNA sequence: TGTGCCAGCAGCTCTAGCGGGGGGATAACCGAGCAGTACTTC. Amino acids: CASSSSGGITEQYF.

The chain recombines TRBV28 with TRBJ1-5; possible D gene TRBD1, 5 bases. Germline assignment: CDR1 MDHEN and CDR2 SYDVKM. This CDR3 has 14 amino acids. The ends were cut back, 10 bases at V and 4 bases at J, with 17 bases in the middle. The CDR3 spells CATRDGGENQPQHF. The CDR3 DNA is TGTGCCACCCGGGACGGAGGAGAGAATCAGCCCCAGCATTTT.

This clonotype has a count of ten or more. This chain joins TRBV29-1 and TRBJ2-2, with TRBD2 identical over 11 bases. With 4 bases clipped from V and 5 bases from J, the junction kept 9 bases outside the gene matches. Germline V gene data show CDR1 as SQVTM and CDR2 as ANQGSEA. The CDR3 covers 16 residues. The CDR3 coding sequence is TGCAGCGTTGTCCCACTAGCGGGAGCTAGAACCGGGGAGCTGTTTTTT. It codes for CSVVPLAGARTGELFF.

This clonotype came up many times. The chain uses TRBV12-3 or TRBV12-4 and TRBJ1-5; no firm D call. Trimming shortened V by 6 bases and J by 4 bases, and 16 bases separated the two germline ends. CDR3 length: 15 residues. The CDR3 region is CASSDRARSNQPQHF. The CDR3 nucleotides read TGTGCCAGCAGCGATAGGGCCCGGTCAAATCAGCCCCAGCATTTT.

This clonotype was counted many times. The J gene is TRBJ2-7, the V gene TRBV30; D remains unclear. The length of the CDR3 is 14 residues. V was shortened by 0 bases and J by 5 bases, with 14 bases between the two germline ends. The germline V gene encodes CDR1 GTSNPN and CDR2 SVGIG (reference sequence). This CDR3 is CAWSVSGATNEQYF. The CDR3 DNA reads TGTGCCTGGAGTGTATCGGGCGCAACGAACGAGCAGTACTTC.

This clonotype showed up many times. The rearrangement joins TRBV11-2 to TRBJ2-1; 7 nucleotides line up with TRBD1. Germline V gene data show CDR1 as SGHAT and CDR2 as FQNNGV. The CDR3 extends over 15 amino acids. The J segment lost 8 bases and the V segment lost 3 bases, leaving 10 bases of the junction unmatched. CDR3 loop: CASSLGQPRQDEQFF. CDR3 nucleotides: TGTGCCAGCAGCTTGGGACAGCCCCGTCAAGATGAGCAGTTCTTC. Full variable domain (missing parts from reference TRBV11-2 and TRBJ2-1): EAGVAQSPRYKIIEKRQSVAFWCNPISGHATLYWYQQILGQGPKLLIQFQNNGVVDDSQLPKDRFSAERLKGVDSTLKIQPAKLEDSAVYLCASSLGQPRQDEQFFGPGTRLTVL.

This clonotype is a singleton in its sample. The chain has TRBV30 and TRBJ2-7; D perhaps matches TRBD1 (6 bases). The CDR3 has 13 amino acids. The germline CDR1 and CDR2 sequences are GTSNPN and SVGIG (reference sequence). Trimming cost V 2 bases and J 2 bases, with 10 bases left between them. The CDR3 region has the DNA TGTGCCTGGAGTACGGGACATACCTACGAGCAGTACTTC. Amino acids: CAWSTGHTYEQYF.

There are many counts of this clonotype. The chain is built from TRBV7-6 and TRBJ2-1, with 14 bases that match TRBD2. The CDR3 runs 15 residues. CDR1 is SGHVS and CDR2 is FNYEAQ in the germline V gene. Trimming removed 5 bases from V and 9 bases from J; junction bases left unmatched: 6. CDR3 coding DNA: TGTGCCAGCAGCCCGGGACTAGCGGGAGTAGGTGAGCAGTTCTTC. Protein: CASSPGLAGVGEQFF.

This clonotype was counted a few times. V gene TRBV28 combines with J gene TRBJ2-1; 7 positions agree with TRBD2. V lost 9 bases and J lost 4; bases outside the gene matches: 3. Germline CDR1 is MDHEN and CDR2 is SYDVKM. The CDR3 length is 12 residues. CDR3 DNA sequence: TGTGCCAGTACTAGCGAGTACAATGAGCAGTTCTTC. It yields the protein CASTSEYNEQFF.

The genes are TRBV11-2 and TRBJ2-2; 10 bases map to TRBD2. V shed 6 bases, J shed 5 bases, and the junction held 9 bases outside the gene matches. The length of the CDR3 is 16 residues. Germline CDR1 SGHAT, CDR2 FQNNGV. The CDR3 nucleotides are TGTGCCAGCAGGGACCCTAGCGGGAGTAGTACCGGGGAGCTGTTTTTT. Amino acid sequence: CASRDPSGSSTGELFF.

The V call is TRBV10-3, the J call TRBJ2-3, with D hard to call. The germline V gene has CDR1 ENHRY and CDR2 SYGVKD. This CDR3 contains 14 residues. V dropped 5 bases and J dropped 6 bases, with 15 bases sitting between them. The CDR3 protein is CAISPTSFQDTQYF. The CDR3 region has the DNA TGTGCCATCAGTCCGACGTCCTTTCAGGATACGCAGTATTTT.

This clonotype was detected many times. The chain employs TRBV4-1 and TRBJ2-3; 7 bases align to TRBD2. Trimming removed 6 bases from V and 1 base from J; junction bases left unmatched: 7. In germline, CDR1 is MGHRA, CDR2 YSYEKL. The CDR3 totals 15 residues. Here the CDR3 reads CASSPASGGTDTQYF. The CDR3 bases are TGCGCCAGCAGTCCCGCTAGCGGAGGCACAGATACGCAGTATTTT.

Comments on this clonotype: A read error is possible here, since a much larger clone lies one base away. V usage is TRBV28 and J usage is TRBJ2-1; D is possibly TRBD1 or TRBD2 (5 bases each). Germline CDR1 and CDR2: MDHEN and SYDVKM. V was cut by 4 bases and J by 8 bases, with 18 bases left in between. This CDR3 region has 15 residues. Written as DNA, the CDR3 is TGTGCCAGCAGTTCGTTTAGTTGGGGGAGCTATGAGCAGTTCTTC. It specifies CASSSFSWGSYEQFF.

The chain combines TRBV28 with TRBJ2-1, with TRBD1 matching 7 bases. The germline V gene encodes CDR1 MDHEN and CDR2 SYDVKM. J gave up 16 bases and V 6 bases, and 6 bases lay outside the gene matches. The CDR3 has 10 amino acids. CDR3 amino acids: CASRSGQLFF. The CDR3, as DNA: TGTGCCAGCAGATCGGGACAGCTTTTCTTC.

This clonotype occurred a few times. The rearrangement links TRBV20-1 to TRBJ2-1; 8 positions agree with TRBD2. The CDR3 extends over 13 amino acids. In germline, CDR1 is DFQATT, CDR2 SNEGSKA (reference sequence). The V and J ends lost 4 bases and 9 bases, in that order; junction bases with no gene match: 8. CDR3 in DNA: TGCAGTGCTAAGCGGGAGTATAGGGGTGAGCAGTTCTTC. Protein product: CSAKREYRGEQFF.

This clonotype was observed at least ten times. The CDR3 here is CASSAQGTEKLFF. CDR3 sequence (DNA): TGTGCCAGCAGCGCCCAGGGTACAGAAAAACTGTTTTTT. The rearrangement joins TRBV9 to TRBJ1-4, with a possible D match to TRBD1 (5 bases). The V end lost 3 bases, the J end lost 8 bases, and 11 bases lay between the germline ends. CDR3 length equals 13 residues. Germline values: CDR1 SGDLS, CDR2 YYNGEE. Together with reference TRBV9 and TRBJ1-4, the CDR3 gives the full variable domain: DSGVTQTPKHLITATGQRVTLRCSPRSGDLSVYWYQQSLDQGLQFLIQYYNGEERAKGNILERFSAQQFPDLHSELNLSSLELGDSALYFCASSAQGTEKLFFGSGTQLSVL.

The rearrangement joins TRBV4-3 to TRBJ1-2; D is possibly TRBD1 (6 bases). Trimming left V 4 bases short and J 3 bases short, with 15 bases between. Germline CDR1 and CDR2: LGHNA and YSLEER. This CDR3 is 15 amino acids long. The CDR3 region is CASSLNREAHYGYTF. CDR3 bases: TGCGCCAGCAGCCTAAACAGGGAGGCGCACTATGGCTACACCTTC.

This clonotype was counted only a few times. V gene TRBV20-1 combines with J gene TRBJ1-5; no definite D call. Germline V gives CDR1 DFQATT, CDR2 SNEGSKA (reference sequence). The CDR3 has 12 residues. V was clipped by 4 bases and J by 7 bases, with 11 bases between them. CDR3 protein: CSAIGREQPQHF. CDR3 DNA: TGCAGTGCTATTGGGCGGGAACAGCCCCAGCATTTT.

This clonotype was seen at least ten times. The chain carries TRBV20-1 and TRBJ2-3; D possibly corresponds to TRBD1 (6 bases). V was clipped by 3 bases and J by 3 bases, with 13 bases between them. Germline CDR1 is DFQATT and CDR2 is SNEGSKA (reference sequence). CDR3 length: 14 residues. CDR3 in DNA: TGCAGTGCTAGGGGTAATACAGGGACAGATACGCAGTATTTT. It encodes CSARGNTGTDTQYF.

The chain uses TRBV5-4 and TRBJ2-5, with 7 nucleotides matching TRBD2. CDR3 size: 16 residues. Germline V CDR1 and CDR2: SGHNT, YYREEE (reference sequence). V lost 4 bases, J lost 2 bases, and 11 bases stayed unmatched. The DNA for the CDR3 is TGTGCCAGCAGCCCCGGGCTAGCGGATTTTCAAGAGACCCAGTACTTC. Translating gives CASSPGLADFQETQYF. The full variable domain, with the rest looked up from reference TRBV5-4 and TRBJ2-5, is ETGVTQSPTHLIKTRGQQVTLRCSSQSGHNTVSWYQQALGQGPQFIFQYYREEENGRGNFPPRFSGLQFPNYSSELNVNALELDDSALYLCASSPGLADFQETQYFGPGTRLLVL.